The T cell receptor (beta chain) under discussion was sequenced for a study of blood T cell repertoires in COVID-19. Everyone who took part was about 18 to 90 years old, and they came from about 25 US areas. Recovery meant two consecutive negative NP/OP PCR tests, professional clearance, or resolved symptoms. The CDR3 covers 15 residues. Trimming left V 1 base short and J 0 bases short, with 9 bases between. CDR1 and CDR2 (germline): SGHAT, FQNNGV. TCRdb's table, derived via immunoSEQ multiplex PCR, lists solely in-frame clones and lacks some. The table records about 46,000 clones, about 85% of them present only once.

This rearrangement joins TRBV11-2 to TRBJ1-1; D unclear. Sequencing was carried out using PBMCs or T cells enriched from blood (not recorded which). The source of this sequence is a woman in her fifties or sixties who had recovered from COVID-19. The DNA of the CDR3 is TGTGCCAGCAGCTTAGGGTTGCAGTTGAACACTGAAGCTTTCTTT. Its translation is CASSLGLQLNTEAFF.